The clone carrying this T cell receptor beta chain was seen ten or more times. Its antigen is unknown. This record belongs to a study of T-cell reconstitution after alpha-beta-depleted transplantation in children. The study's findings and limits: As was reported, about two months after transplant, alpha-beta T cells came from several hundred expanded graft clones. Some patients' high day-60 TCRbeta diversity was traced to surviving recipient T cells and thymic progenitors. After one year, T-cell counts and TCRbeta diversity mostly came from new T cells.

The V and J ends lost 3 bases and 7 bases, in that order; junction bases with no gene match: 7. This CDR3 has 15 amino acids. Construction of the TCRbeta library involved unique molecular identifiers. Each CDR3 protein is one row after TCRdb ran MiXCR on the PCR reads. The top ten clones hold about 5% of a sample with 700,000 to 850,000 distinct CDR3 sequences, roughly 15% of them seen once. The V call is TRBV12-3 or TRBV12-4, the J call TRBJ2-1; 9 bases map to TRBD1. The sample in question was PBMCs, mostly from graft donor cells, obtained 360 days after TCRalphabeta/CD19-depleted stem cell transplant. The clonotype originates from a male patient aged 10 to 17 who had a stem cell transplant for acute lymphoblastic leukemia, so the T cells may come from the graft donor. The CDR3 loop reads CASSFAGTGSNEQFF. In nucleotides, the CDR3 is TGTGCCAGCAGTTTTGCCGGGACAGGGTCTAATGAGCAGTTCTTC.